This T cell receptor (beta chain) was recovered during a study of sequential checkpoint blockade in melanoma. CDR1 is MRHNA, CDR2 SNTAGT, per germline. CDR3 size: 15 residues. V lost 6 bases and J lost 0, with 15 bases in between. The protocol was immunoSEQ multiplex PCR, while the TCRdb copy is restricted to in-frame clones and leaves out a portion. The sample yields 15,000 to 20,000 clones, 90% to 95% seen once. As for treatment: randomized to nivolumab then ipilimumab (arm A) or the reverse (arm B). The chain links TRBV6-4 to TRBJ2-7; D gene ambiguous. This sample comprised CD8+ T cells sorted from blood (inferred from file names), obtained from a patient given nivolumab and ipilimumab in sequence. This clonotype originated in a human donor with melanoma. The CDR3 here is CASRDRLESSYEQYF. CDR3 DNA sequence: TGTGCCAGCAGGGACCGCTTGGAGAGCTCCTACGAGCAGTACTTC.